This T cell receptor (beta chain) originates from a study of blood T cell repertoires in COVID-19. Some clones are missing from TCRdb's copy, which holds only in-frame ones; the method was immunoSEQ multiplex PCR. The sample lists roughly 380,000 clones; around 84% were seen once. The CDR3 totals 14 residues. Trimming at V came to 2 bases and at J to 2 bases, leaving 4 bases not matched to a gene. In germline, CDR1 is SGHRS, CDR2 YFSETQ. This TCR was sampled from a woman younger than 35 with acute or convalescent COVID-19. Sequenced input: peripheral blood. The chain is built from TRBV5-1 and TRBJ2-7; 7 bases map to TRBD1. The chain's CDR3 is CASSLLTGPYEQYF. The CDR3 DNA follows: TGCGCCAGCAGCTTATTGACAGGGCCCTACGAGCAGTACTTC.